This T cell receptor (beta chain) was recovered during a study of blood T cells in healthy people across ages. With a J-beta primer mix and a sample-barcoded 5' primer, a second PCR ran 7 to 11 cycles. TCRdb analysed the 5' RACE reads with MiXCR anew, one entry per CDR3 protein. The sample includes hundreds of thousands of distinct CDR3 sequences, more than 20% of them seen just once. Trimming stripped 4 bases from V and 2 bases from J, with 13 bases between. Germline V gene lookup returns CDR1 SGDLS and CDR2 YYNGEE. This CDR3 region has 15 residues. These data are also associated with another study on T cells of mothers and their children.

Source material: blood. J is TRBJ1-5 and V is TRBV9; a weak D match, TRBD1 (5 bases). This TCR was recovered from a boy aged 5-17 years in good health. The CDR3 DNA reads TGTGCCAGCAGCCGGGGGGGGGTGGGCAATCAGCCCCAGCATTTT. Encoded protein: CASSRGGVGNQPQHF.